This is a list of T cell receptor beta chains from one sample in a study of T cell responses to AZD1222 COVID-19 vaccine. Sequencing was performed with immunoSEQ multiplex PCR; in TCRdb, only in-frame clones are kept and a portion is missing. The sample carries fewer than 95,000 clones, over 75% recorded once. The input for sequencing was peripheral blood, taken 28 days after the second AZD1222 dose. The receptors were gathered from an adult who received the AZD1222 COVID-19 vaccine. CDR3s include the opening cysteine and the closing phenylalanine or tryptophan. A D gene is named only where the DNA matches it firmly. Size values are once, few and many counts, or a class for expanded clones, and some rows have none.

NA TRBJ1-1 once TRBV5-6 CASSLGPGTNTEAFF TGTGCCAGCAGCTTGGGGCCAGGGACAAACACTGAAGCTTTCTTT
NA TRBJ1-2 NA TRBV4-1 CASSREAGSSGYTF TGCGCCAGCAGCCGAGAAGCAGGGTCGTCTGGCTACACCTTC
NA TRBJ1-2 NA TRBV4-1 CASSHPVGQNYGYTF TGCGCCAGCAGCCACCCCGTGGGGCAGAACTATGGCTACACCTTC
TRBD2 TRBJ2-2 NA TRBV3-1/TRBV3-2 CASSLGKGAGGPGTGELFF TGTGCCAGCAGCCTCGGCAAAGGAGCGGGGGGGCCCGGGACCGGGGAGCTGTTTTTT
TRBD1 TRBJ2-7 NA TRBV3-1/TRBV3-2 CASSQVWTGRSGEQYF TGTGCCAGCAGCCAAGTGTGGACAGGCCGCTCGGGCGAGCAGTACTTC
NA TRBJ1-1 few TRBV6-1 CASSEYSYNTEAFF TGTGCCAGCAGTGAATACAGTTACAACACTGAAGCTTTCTTT
TRBD1 TRBJ1-4 NA TRBV2 CASSLTGGAYEKLFF TGTGCCAGCAGTCTCACAGGGGGCGCATATGAAAAACTGTTTTTT
NA TRBJ2-7 once TRBV11-3 CASSLLFGGFYEQYF TGTGCCAGCAGCTTACTATTCGGAGGATTCTACGAGCAGTACTTC
NA TRBJ2-3 NA TRBV5-4 CASSLSTGSRDTQYF TGTGCCAGCAGCTTGAGTACAGGGAGTCGAGATACGCAGTATTTT
NA TRBJ2-5 NA TRBV18 CASSPRRDQETQYF TGTGCCAGCTCACCTCGGAGGGACCAAGAGACCCAGTACTTC
TRBD2 TRBJ2-1 NA TRBV3-1/TRBV3-2 CASSFRTSGYNEQFF TGTGCCAGCAGCTTTAGGACTAGCGGTTACAATGAGCAGTTCTTC
TRBD1 TRBJ2-7 NA TRBV5-1 CASSTGQRPYGQYF TGCGCCAGCAGCACGGGACAGCGACCCTACGGGCAGTACTTC
NA TRBJ1-3 NA TRBV3-1/TRBV3-2 CASSQRGYHTIYF TGTGCCAGCAGCCAAAGGGGGTATCACACCATATATTTT
TRBD2 TRBJ2-5 NA TRBV12-3/TRBV12-4 CASGWGGETQYF TGTGCCAGCGGGTGGGGGGGAGAGACCCAGTACTTC
NA TRBJ1-1 NA TRBV9 CASSPYGGPMNTEAFF TGTGCCAGCAGCCCGTACGGTGGCCCCATGAACACTGAAGCTTTCTTT
NA TRBJ2-7 NA TRBV29-1 CSVEDLGRGHEQYF TGCAGCGTTGAAGACCTAGGCAGGGGCCACGAGCAGTACTTC
NA TRBJ1-6 NA TRBV9 CASSVETDYNSPLHF TGTGCCAGCAGCGTGGAGACAGATTATAATTCACCCCTCCACTTT
NA TRBJ1-1 NA TRBV5-4 CASSAPGDTEAFF TGTGCCAGCAGCGCACCGGGGGACACTGAAGCTTTCTTT
TRBD1 TRBJ1-1 NA TRBV11-2 CASSPRGTGRGTEAFF TGTGCCAGCAGCCCACGAGGGACAGGGAGGGGGACTGAAGCTTTCTTT